The following is a T cell receptor (beta chain) sequence with its context. What it binds is not known. Here immunoSEQ multiplex PCR was the method, and the copy in TCRdb shows in-frame clones only, minus some. The sample records about 200,000 clones, roughly three quarters being singletons. This entry comes from a study of cytotoxic CD8 clonotypes in ibrutinib-treated CLL. Study details: The taking of response samples occurred after a median roughly twelve months of treatment, with a range of 6 to 36. When averaged across all of the samples, the counts came to 200,000 to 300,000 productive templates and some 93,000 productive rearrangements. Study findings and constraints: Once treatment began, public clonotypes, which were uncommon, contracted or stayed stable. Clonality went up at ibrutinib response and then declined back toward baseline at progression.

Source: PBMCs, taken after 12 months of ibrutinib treatment. The clonotype comes from a human donor with chronic lymphocytic leukemia.

CDR3: CASRPDRGLGEAFF. In DNA, the CDR3 is TGCGCCAGCAGACCTGACAGGGGGCTTGGTGAAGCTTTCTTT. The J gene is TRBJ1-1, the V gene TRBV5-1; 10 positions agree with TRBD1. Germline lookup yields CDR1 SGHRS and CDR2 YFSETQ. The CDR3 is made up of 14 amino acids. The V segment lost 5 bases and the J segment 7 bases; nucleotides outside the gene matches: 8.